Listed below are T cell receptor beta chains from one sample, sequenced in a study of metastatic and nonmetastatic thyroid tumors. From the PCR reads, TCRdb re-called clones with MiXCR. The sample has over 20,000 clones, around 14% seen once. Specimen: blood. The receptor set was obtained from a female donor with papillary thyroid cancer or a benign thyroid nodule (not recorded which). Some clones in this sample may be carry-over from other donors' samples. Each CDR3 is given with its conserved first and last residue. A D gene is named only where the DNA matches it firmly. Clone size appears in some rows only: once, few, many, or a class for an expanded clone.

j_gene,v_gene,len,abundance,d_gene,CDR3aa,CDR3nt
TRBJ1-4,TRBV5-6,16,.,.,CASSFADTAANEKLFF,TGTGCCAGCAGCTTCGCGGACACCGCAGCTAATGAAAAACTGTTTTTT
TRBJ2-1,TRBV6-2/TRBV6-3,18,many,TRBD2,CASSRINLAGGPLLEQFF,TGTGCCAGCAGCCGTATTAACTTAGCGGGAGGCCCTTTACTTGAGCAGTTCTTC
TRBJ1-5,TRBV28,13,many,.,CASRDSSNQPQHF,TGTGCCAGCCGGGACTCTAGCAATCAGCCCCAGCATTTT
TRBJ2-6,TRBV7-9,15,many,.,CASSRSGSGANVLTF,TGTGCCAGCAGCCGTTCGGGGTCTGGGGCCAACGTCCTGACTTTC
TRBJ2-1,TRBV5-1,15,many,.,CASSDWDLPRNEQFF,TGCGCCAGCAGCGATTGGGACCTCCCTAGGAATGAGCAGTTCTTC
TRBJ1-1,TRBV7-8,14,.,.,CASSLNQGNTEAFF,TGTGCCAGCAGCTTGAACCAGGGAAACACTGAAGCTTTCTTT
TRBJ2-7,TRBV4-1,13,many,TRBD2,CASSVTSGDEQYF,TGCGCCAGCAGCGTTACTAGCGGGGACGAGCAGTACTTC
TRBJ1-5,TRBV30,13,once,.,CAWGDTGNQPQHF,TGTGCCTGGGGGGACACCGGCAATCAGCCCCAGCATTTT
TRBJ1-2,TRBV20-1,16,.,.,CSANQMRAAEWNGYTF,TGCAGTGCAAACCAGATGAGGGCAGCCGAGTGGAATGGCTACACCTTC
TRBJ1-5,TRBV12-3/TRBV12-4,13,many,.,CASSLGSSQPQHF,TGTGCCAGCAGTTTAGGTTCCTCCCAGCCCCAGCATTTT
TRBJ1-5,TRBV6-2/TRBV6-3,14,many,.,CASSVEGGNQPQHF,TGTGCCAGCAGTGTGGAGGGCGGCAATCAGCCCCAGCATTTT
TRBJ2-3,TRBV6-1,18,many,TRBD2,CASSGGTSGKWITDTQYF,TGTGCCAGCAGTGGGGGGACTAGCGGGAAATGGATTACAGATACGCAGTATTTT
TRBJ1-5,TRBV4-3,15,.,.,CAISQDVGVGQPQHF,TGCGCCATCAGCCAAGACGTCGGGGTCGGTCAGCCCCAGCATTTT
TRBJ2-7,TRBV11-2,16,.,TRBD2,CASSTTSGSISYEQYF,TGTGCCAGCAGCACGACTAGCGGGAGTATCTCCTACGAGCAGTACTTC
TRBJ2-3,TRBV25-1,15,many,TRBD2,CASSELAGDTDTQYF,TGTGCCAGCAGTGAGCTAGCGGGGGACACAGATACGCAGTATTTT
TRBJ2-7,TRBV5-1,14,many,.,CASSGDTHSYEQYF,TGCGCCAGCAGTGGGGACACCCACTCCTACGAGCAGTACTTC
TRBJ1-1,TRBV9,16,.,TRBD1,CASSPQDREVSTESFF,TGTGCCAGCAGCCCCCAGGACAGGGAGGTGAGCACTGAATCTTTCTTT
TRBJ2-2,TRBV19,17,.,TRBD2,CASTGIGASGNTGELFF,TGTGCCAGTACAGGAATTGGGGCTAGCGGGAACACCGGGGAGCTGTTTTTT
TRBJ2-2,TRBV6-2/TRBV6-3,15,few,TRBD1,CASSKTGENTGELFF,TGTGCCAGCAGTAAAACAGGGGAAAACACCGGGGAGCTGTTTTTT
TRBJ1-6,TRBV7-2,15,many,TRBD1,CASRGQAGYNSPLHF,TGTGCCAGCAGGGGACAGGCGGGTTATAATTCACCCCTCCACTTT
TRBJ1-6,TRBV12-3/TRBV12-4,14,many,.,CASRDGAYNSPPHF,TGTGCCAGCAGGGACGGAGCCTATAATTCACCCCCCCACTTT
TRBJ2-1,TRBV28,17,many,TRBD2,CASSARTSVSSYNEQFF,TGTGCCAGCAGCGCCAGGACTAGCGTAAGCTCCTACAATGAGCAGTTCTTC
TRBJ2-5,TRBV28,15,many,TRBD2,CASSPPPGGLETQYF,TGTGCCAGCAGTCCGCCGCCGGGGGGGCTGGAGACCCAGTACTTC
TRBJ2-1,TRBV28,14,.,.,CATTEPAGLNEQFF,TGTGCCACCACAGAGCCTGCCGGCCTCAATGAGCAGTTCTTC
TRBJ2-7,TRBV5-6,14,once,.,CASSYRTETYEQYF,TGTGCCAGCAGCTACCGGACCGAAACCTACGAGCAGTACTTC
TRBJ1-6,TRBV5-6,16,many,.,CASSLALGVLASPLHF,TGTGCCAGCAGCTTGGCATTGGGGGTTTTAGCTTCACCCCTCCACTTT
TRBJ1-1,TRBV19,13,few,.,CASRDPMNTEAFF,TGTGCCAGTAGGGACCCCATGAACACTGAAGCTTTCTTT
TRBJ2-1,TRBV27,14,medium-sized,TRBD2,CASKTGGPHNEQFF,TGTGCCAGCAAAACGGGAGGGCCACACAATGAGCAGTTCTTC
TRBJ2-2,TRBV5-6,16,many,.,CASNIRLRSNTGELFF,TGTGCCAGCAACATACGACTGAGGTCGAACACCGGGGAGCTGTTTTTT
TRBJ1-1,TRBV2,13,medium-sized,.,CASGPTGNTEAFF,TGTGCCAGCGGGCCGACGGGGAACACTGAAGCTTTCTTT
TRBJ1-5,TRBV12-3/TRBV12-4,17,.,TRBD1,CASSYVGTGSGYQPQHF,TGTGCCAGCAGTTATGTGGGGACAGGGTCGGGTTATCAGCCCCAGCATTTT
TRBJ2-1,TRBV20-1,14,once,.,CSARSASSYNEQFF,TGCAGTGCTCGCAGTGCGAGCTCCTACAATGAGCAGTTCTTC
TRBJ2-3,TRBV28,14,many,.,CASSRAGPTDTQYF,TGTGCCAGCAGTCGGGCGGGGCCAACAGATACGCAGTATTTT
TRBJ2-1,TRBV7-2,15,many,TRBD2,CASSRGLAGGNEQFF,TGTGCCAGCAGCCGCGGACTAGCGGGAGGAAATGAGCAGTTCTTC
TRBJ1-3,TRBV19,15,.,.,CASSTRQAGGNTIYF,TGTGCCAGTAGTACCCGACAGGCCGGTGGAAACACCATATATTTT
TRBJ1-1,TRBV6-4,13,many,.,CASSDRDNTEAFF,TGTGCCAGCAGTGACCGGGACAACACTGAAGCTTTCTTT
TRBJ2-3,TRBV6-4,15,many,TRBD2,CASSLSGGSTDTQYF,TGTGCCAGTAGTCTATCGGGGGGGAGCACAGATACGCAGTATTTT
TRBJ2-5,TRBV20-1,15,.,TRBD1,CSARDPQGAGDTQYF,TGCAGTGCTAGAGATCCACAGGGGGCGGGAGATACGCAGTACTTC
TRBJ1-1,TRBV5-1,14,many,.,CASSLGAGDQAAFF,TGCGCCAGCAGCTTGGGGGCAGGGGACCAAGCGGCTTTCTTT
TRBJ2-3,TRBV29-1,15,.,.,CSVEGVSGSTDTQYF,TGCAGCGTTGAAGGGGTTAGCGGTAGCACAGATACGCAGTATTTT
TRBJ1-5,TRBV7-6,15,many,.,CASSQGGGANQPQHF,TGTGCCAGCAGCCAAGGGGGGGGCGCGAATCAGCCCCAGCATTTT
TRBJ2-5,TRBV4-2,14,many,.,CASSQDPWQETQYF,TGTGCCAGCAGCCAAGATCCCTGGCAGGAGACCCAGTACTTC
TRBJ1-6,TRBV20-1,13,.,.,CSACLRGNSPLHF,TGCAGTGCTTGTCTGAGGGGGAATTCACCCCTCCACTTT
TRBJ1-2,TRBV25-1,12,few,.,CASSDGRYGYTF,TGTGCCAGCAGTGATGGGCGATATGGCTACACCTTC
TRBJ1-1,TRBV3-1,12,few,.,CASSLRGVQAFF,TGTGCCAGCAGCCTTCGGGGGGTTCAGGCTTTCTTT
TRBJ1-1,TRBV6-1,15,many,.,CASSALTGRVTEAFF,TGTGCCAGCAGTGCACTTACAGGGAGGGTCACTGAAGCTTTCTTT
TRBJ1-1,TRBV19,15,many,TRBD1,CASSIRQGITTEAFF,TGTGCCAGTAGTATAAGACAGGGGATCACCACTGAAGCTTTCTTT
TRBJ1-1,TRBV6-1,13,few,.,CASSLDTDSEAFF,TGTGCCAGCAGTTTAGACACGGATTCTGAAGCTTTCTTT
TRBJ1-5,TRBV19,15,medium-sized,.,CASSMEGINRQPQHF,TGTGCCAGTAGTATGGAGGGGATAAATCGACAGCCCCAGCATTTT
TRBJ2-5,TRBV6-1,15,few,.,CASSDKAGIQETQYF,TGTGCCAGCAGTGACAAAGCGGGTATCCAAGAGACCCAGTACTTC
TRBJ2-5,TRBV2,13,many,.,CASSVLGWETQYF,TGTGCCAGCAGTGTATTGGGGTGGGAGACCCAGTACTTC
TRBJ1-6,TRBV18,15,.,.,CASSPFEVGNSPLHF,TGTGCCAGCTCACCTTTTGAGGTTGGCAATTCACCCCTCCACTTT
TRBJ1-2,TRBV20-1,14,many,.,CSARVDGVAYGYTF,TGCAGTGCTAGAGTCGATGGGGTTGCCTATGGCTACACCTTC
TRBJ2-5,TRBV5-1,14,many,.,CASSPAGRQETQYF,TGCGCCAGCAGTCCTGCCGGGCGCCAAGAGACCCAGTACTTC
TRBJ2-2,TRBV7-3,16,.,TRBD2,CASTLRAGGDTGELFF,TGTGCCAGCACCCTTAGGGCGGGAGGGGACACCGGGGAGCTGTTTTTT
TRBJ1-5,TRBV19,14,medium-sized,.,CASSTTGGNQPQHF,TGTGCCAGTAGCACGACAGGCGGCAATCAGCCCCAGCATTTT
TRBJ2-7,TRBV2,14,many,TRBD2,CASSDSGSGRIRYF,TGTGCCAGCAGTGATAGTGGTAGCGGGAGGATAAGGTACTTC
TRBJ2-3,TRBV20-1,14,many,TRBD2,CSAAGTTNTDTQYF,TGCAGTGCCGCCGGGACTACAAACACAGATACGCAGTATTTT
TRBJ2-7,TRBV10-3,14,.,.,CAISDSNLPYEQYF,TGTGCCATCAGTGATTCTAACCTCCCCTACGAGCAGTACTTC
TRBJ2-1,TRBV28,17,many,TRBD1,CASSFNRGSFSYNEQFF,TGTGCCAGCAGTTTTAACAGGGGAAGTTTCTCCTACAATGAGCAGTTCTTC